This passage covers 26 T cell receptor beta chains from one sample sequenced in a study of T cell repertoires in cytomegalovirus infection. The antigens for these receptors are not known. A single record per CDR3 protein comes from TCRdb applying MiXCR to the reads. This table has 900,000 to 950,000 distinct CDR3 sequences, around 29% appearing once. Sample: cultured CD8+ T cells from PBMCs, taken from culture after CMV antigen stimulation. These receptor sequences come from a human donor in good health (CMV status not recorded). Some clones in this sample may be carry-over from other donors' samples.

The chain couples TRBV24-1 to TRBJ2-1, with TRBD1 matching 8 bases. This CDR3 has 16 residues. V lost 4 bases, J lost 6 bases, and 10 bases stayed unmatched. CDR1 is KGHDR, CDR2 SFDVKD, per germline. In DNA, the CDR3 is TGTGCCACCAGTGAGGTGACAGGGGTTGAGGGCAATGAGCAGTTCTTC. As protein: CATSEVTGVEGNEQFF.

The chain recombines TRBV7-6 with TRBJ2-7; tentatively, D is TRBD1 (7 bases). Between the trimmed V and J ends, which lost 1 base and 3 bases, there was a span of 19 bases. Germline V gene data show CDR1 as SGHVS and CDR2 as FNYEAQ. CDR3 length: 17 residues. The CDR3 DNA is TGTGCCAGCAGCTTAGTGGGGAGACAGGGACTTAACTACGAGCAGTACTTC. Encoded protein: CASSLVGRQGLNYEQYF.

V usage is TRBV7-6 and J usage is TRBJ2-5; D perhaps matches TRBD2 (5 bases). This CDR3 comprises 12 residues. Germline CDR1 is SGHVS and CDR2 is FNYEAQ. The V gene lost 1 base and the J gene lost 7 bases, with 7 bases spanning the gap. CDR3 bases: TGTGCCAGCAGCTTAGGGGAGCGGACCCAGTACTTC. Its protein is CASSLGERTQYF.

The CDR3: CASSALGHSYEQYF. The CDR3 coding sequence is TGCGCCAGCAGCGCGCTGGGCCACTCCTACGAGCAGTACTTC. The rearrangement links TRBV4-1 to TRBJ2-7, with D uncertain. The CDR3 is 14 amino acids. The V gene's germline CDR1 is MGHRA and CDR2 YSYEKL. V lost 5 bases and J lost 0, with 11 bases in between.

The CDR3 nucleotides are TGCGCCAGCATCGCCGGGACACTTAGCAATCAGCCCCAGCATTTT. Protein sequence: CASIAGTLSNQPQHF. The chain has TRBV5-1 and TRBJ1-5; possibly TRBD1 for D (6 bases). Germline V gene sequence: CDR1 SGHRS, CDR2 YFSETQ. CDR3 length: 15 amino acids. The V end lost 6 bases, the J end lost 0 bases, and 13 bases lay between the germline ends.

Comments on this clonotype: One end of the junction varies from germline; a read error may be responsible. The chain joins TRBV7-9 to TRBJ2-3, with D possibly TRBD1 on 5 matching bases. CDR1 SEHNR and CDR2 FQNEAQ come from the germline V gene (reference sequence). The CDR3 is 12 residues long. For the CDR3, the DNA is TGTGCCAGCAGCTTAGAGGGGATATCCTTGGATTTT. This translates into CASSLEGISLDF.

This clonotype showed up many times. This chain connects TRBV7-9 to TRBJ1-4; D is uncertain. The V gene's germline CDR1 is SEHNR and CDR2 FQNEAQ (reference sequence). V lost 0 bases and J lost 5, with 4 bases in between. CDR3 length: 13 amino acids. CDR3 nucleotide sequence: TGTGCCAGCAGCTTAGCCCTCAATGAAAAACTGTTTTTT. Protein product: CASSLALNEKLFF.

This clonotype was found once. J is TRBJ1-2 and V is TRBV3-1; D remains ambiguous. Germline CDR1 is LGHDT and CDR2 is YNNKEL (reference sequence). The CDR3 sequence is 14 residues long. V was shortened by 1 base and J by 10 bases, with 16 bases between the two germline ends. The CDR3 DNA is TGTGCCAGCAGCCAAGGACTTTTCGACCCCGTCTACACCTTC. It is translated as CASSQGLFDPVYTF.

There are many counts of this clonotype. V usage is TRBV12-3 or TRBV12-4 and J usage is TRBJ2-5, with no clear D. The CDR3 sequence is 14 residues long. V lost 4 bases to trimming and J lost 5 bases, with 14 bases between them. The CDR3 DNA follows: TGTGCCAGCAGTTCACTGGATTTGTCGGAGACCCAGTACTTC. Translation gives CASSSLDLSETQYF.

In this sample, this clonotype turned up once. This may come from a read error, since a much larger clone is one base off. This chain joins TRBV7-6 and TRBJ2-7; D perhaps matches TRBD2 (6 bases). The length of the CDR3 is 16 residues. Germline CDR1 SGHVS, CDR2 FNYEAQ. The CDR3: CASSRVRDSSSYEKYF. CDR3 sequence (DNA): TGTGCCAGCAGCCGAGTGAGGGACTCCTCCTCCTACGAGAAGTACTTC.

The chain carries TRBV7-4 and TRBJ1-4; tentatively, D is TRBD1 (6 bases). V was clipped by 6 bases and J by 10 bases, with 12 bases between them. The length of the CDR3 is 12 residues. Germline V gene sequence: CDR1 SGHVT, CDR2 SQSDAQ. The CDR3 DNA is TGTGCCAGCAGATTACAGGGAGGAAAACTGTTTTTT. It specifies CASRLQGGKLFF. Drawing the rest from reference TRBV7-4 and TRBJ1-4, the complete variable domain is GAGVSQSPRYKVAKRGRDVALRCDSISGHVTLYWYRQTLGQGSEVLTYSQSDAQRDKSGRPSGRFSAERPERSVSTLKIQRTEQGDSAVYLCASRLQGGKLFFGSGTQLSVL.

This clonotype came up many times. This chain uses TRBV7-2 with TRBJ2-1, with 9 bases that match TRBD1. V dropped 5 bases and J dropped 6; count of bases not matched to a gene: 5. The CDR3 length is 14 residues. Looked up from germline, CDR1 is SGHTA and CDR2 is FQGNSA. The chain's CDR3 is CASSREQGANEQFF. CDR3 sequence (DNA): TGTGCCAGCAGCCGCGAACAGGGGGCCAATGAGCAGTTCTTC.

CDR3 DNA: TGTGCCAGCAGCCTACCAAGCTCCTACGAGCAGTACGTC. Translation: CASSLPSSYEQYV. The V gene is TRBV5-8, the J gene TRBJ2-7; unclear D gene. The CDR3 contains 13 residues. The germline V gene encodes CDR1 SGHTS and CDR2 YDEGEE. V lost 4 bases and J lost 0, with 8 bases in between.

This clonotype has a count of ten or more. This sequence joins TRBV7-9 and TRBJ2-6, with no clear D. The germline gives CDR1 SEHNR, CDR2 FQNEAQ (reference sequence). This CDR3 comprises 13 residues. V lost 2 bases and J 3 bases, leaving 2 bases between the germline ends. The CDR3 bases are TGTGCCAGCAGCTTATTTGGGGCCAACGTCCTGACTTTC. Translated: CASSLFGANVLTF. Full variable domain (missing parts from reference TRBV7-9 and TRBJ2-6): DTGVSQNPRHKITKRGQNVTFRCDPISEHNRLYWYRQTLGQGPEFLTYFQNEAQLEKSRLLSDRFSAERPKGSFSTLEIQRTEQGDSAMYLCASSLFGANVLTFGAGSRLTVL.

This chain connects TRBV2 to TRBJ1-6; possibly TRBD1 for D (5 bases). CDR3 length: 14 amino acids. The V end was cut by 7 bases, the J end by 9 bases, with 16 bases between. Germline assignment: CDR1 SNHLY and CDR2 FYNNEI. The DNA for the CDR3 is TGTGCCAGCACCGGGGATTTCGGGGGTTCACCCCTCCACTTT. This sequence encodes CASTGDFGGSPLHF.

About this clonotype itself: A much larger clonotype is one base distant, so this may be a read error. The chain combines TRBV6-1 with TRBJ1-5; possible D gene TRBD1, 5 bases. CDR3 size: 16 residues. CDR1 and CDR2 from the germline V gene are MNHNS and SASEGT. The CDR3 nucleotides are TGTGTCAGCATTTTCCTTCCAGGGTATAGCAATCAGCCCCAGCATTTT. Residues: CVSIFLPGYSNQPQHF.

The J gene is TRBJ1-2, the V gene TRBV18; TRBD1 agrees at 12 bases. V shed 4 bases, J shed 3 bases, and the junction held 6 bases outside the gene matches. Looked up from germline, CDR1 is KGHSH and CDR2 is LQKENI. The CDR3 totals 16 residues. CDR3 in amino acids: CASSLSGTGGDYGYTF. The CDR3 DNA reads TGTGCCAGCTCACTCTCCGGGACAGGGGGCGACTATGGCTACACCTTC. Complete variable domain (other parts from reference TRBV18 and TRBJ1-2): NAGVMQNPRHLVRRRGQEARLRCSPMKGHSHVYWYRQLPEEGLKFMVYLQKENIIDESGMPKERFSAEFPKEGPSILRIQQVVRGDSAAYFCASSLSGTGGDYGYTFGSGTRLTVV.

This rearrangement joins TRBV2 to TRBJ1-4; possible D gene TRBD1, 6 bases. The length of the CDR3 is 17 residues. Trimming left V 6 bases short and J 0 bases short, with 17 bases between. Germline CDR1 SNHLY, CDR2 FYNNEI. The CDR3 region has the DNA TGTGCCAGCAGGCCGACAGGTTTCGGACCAACTAATGAAAAACTGTTTTTT. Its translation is CASRPTGFGPTNEKLFF. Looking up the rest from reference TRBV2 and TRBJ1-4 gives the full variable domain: EPEVTQTPSHQVTQMGQEVILRCVPISNHLYFYWYRQILGQKVEFLVSFYNNEISEKSEIFDDQFSVERPDGSNFTLKIRSTKLEDSAMYFCASRPTGFGPTNEKLFFGSGTQLSVL.

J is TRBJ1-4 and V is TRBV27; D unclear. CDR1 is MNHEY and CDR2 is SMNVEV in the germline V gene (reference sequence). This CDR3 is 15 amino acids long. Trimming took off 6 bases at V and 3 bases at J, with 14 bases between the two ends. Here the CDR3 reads CASSYSKAANEKLFF. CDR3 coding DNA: TGTGCCAGCAGCTATAGTAAGGCGGCTAATGAAAAACTGTTTTTT.

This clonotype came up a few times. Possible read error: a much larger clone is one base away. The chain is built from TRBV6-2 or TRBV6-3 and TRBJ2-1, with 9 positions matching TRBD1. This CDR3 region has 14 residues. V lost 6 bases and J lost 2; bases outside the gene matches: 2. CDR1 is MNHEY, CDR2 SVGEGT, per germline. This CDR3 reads CASSWTGAYNEQFF. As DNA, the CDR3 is TGTGCCAGCAGCTGGACAGGGGCCTACAATGAGCAGTTCTTC.

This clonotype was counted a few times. The CDR3 nucleotides read TGTGCCAGCAGCACCGACCAGTACCAAGAGACCCAGTACTTC. The encoded protein is CASSTDQYQETQYF. This chain links TRBV7-9 with TRBJ2-5; no definite D call. This CDR3 is built from 14 residues. V dropped 5 bases and J dropped 0 bases, with 10 bases sitting between them. Germline V gene sequence: CDR1 SEHNR, CDR2 FQNEAQ (reference sequence).

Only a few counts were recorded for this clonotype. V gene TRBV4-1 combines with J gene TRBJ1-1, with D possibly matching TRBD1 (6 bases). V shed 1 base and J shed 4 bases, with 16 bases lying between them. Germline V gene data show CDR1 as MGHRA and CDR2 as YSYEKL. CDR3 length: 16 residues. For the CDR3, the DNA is TGCGCCAGCAGCCAAGGACCAGGGGAAACGGGCACTGAAGCTTTCTTT. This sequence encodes CASSQGPGETGTEAFF.

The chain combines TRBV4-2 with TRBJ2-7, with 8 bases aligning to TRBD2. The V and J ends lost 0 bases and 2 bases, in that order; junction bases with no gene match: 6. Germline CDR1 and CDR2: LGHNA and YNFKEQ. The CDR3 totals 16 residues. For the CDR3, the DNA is TGTGCCAGCAGCCAAGATCGGGGGGGTTCCGCCTACGAGCAGTACTTC. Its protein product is CASSQDRGGSAYEQYF.

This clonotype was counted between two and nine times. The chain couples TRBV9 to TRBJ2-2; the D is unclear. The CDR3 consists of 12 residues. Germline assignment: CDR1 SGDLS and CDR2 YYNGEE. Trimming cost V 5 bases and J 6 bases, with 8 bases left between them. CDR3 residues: CASSVSPGELFF. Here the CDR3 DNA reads TGTGCCAGCAGTGTCAGCCCCGGGGAGCTGTTTTTT.

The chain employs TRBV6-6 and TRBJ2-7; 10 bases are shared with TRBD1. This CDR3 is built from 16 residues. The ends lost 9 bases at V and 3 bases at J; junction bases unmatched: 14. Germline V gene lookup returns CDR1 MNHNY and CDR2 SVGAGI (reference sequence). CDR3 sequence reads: CARTQGTGAFLYEQYV. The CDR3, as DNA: TGTGCCAGGACTCAAGGGACAGGGGCCTTTCTCTACGAGCAGTACGTC.

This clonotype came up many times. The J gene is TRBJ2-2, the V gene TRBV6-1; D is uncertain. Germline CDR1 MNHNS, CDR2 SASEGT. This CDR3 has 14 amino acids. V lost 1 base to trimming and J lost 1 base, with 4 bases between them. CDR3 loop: CASSEVGNTGELFF. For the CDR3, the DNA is TGTGCCAGCAGTGAAGTGGGGAACACCGGGGAGCTGTTTTTT.